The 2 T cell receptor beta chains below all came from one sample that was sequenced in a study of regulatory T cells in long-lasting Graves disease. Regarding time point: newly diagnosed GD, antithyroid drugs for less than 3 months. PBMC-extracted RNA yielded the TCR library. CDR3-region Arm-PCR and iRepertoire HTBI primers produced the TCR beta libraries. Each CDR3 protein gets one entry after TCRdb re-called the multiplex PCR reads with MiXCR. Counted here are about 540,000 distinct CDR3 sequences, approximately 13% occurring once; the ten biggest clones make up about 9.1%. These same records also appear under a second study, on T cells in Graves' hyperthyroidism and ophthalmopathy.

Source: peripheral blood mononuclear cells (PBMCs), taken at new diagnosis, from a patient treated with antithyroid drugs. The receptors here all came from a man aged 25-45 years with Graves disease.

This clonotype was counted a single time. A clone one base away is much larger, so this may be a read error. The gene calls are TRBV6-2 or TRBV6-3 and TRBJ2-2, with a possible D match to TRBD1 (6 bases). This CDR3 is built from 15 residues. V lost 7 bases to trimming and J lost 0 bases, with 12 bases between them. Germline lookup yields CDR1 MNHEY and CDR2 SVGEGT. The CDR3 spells CASTLRGTNTGELFF. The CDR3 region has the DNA TGTGCCAGCACCCTAAGGGGGACGAACACCGGGGAGCTGTTTTTT.

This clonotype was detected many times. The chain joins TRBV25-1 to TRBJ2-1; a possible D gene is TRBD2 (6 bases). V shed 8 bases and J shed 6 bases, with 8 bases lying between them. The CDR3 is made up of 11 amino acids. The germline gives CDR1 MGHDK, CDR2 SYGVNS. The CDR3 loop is CASGRFNEQFF. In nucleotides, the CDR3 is TGTGCCAGCGGGAGGTTCAATGAGCAGTTCTTC.